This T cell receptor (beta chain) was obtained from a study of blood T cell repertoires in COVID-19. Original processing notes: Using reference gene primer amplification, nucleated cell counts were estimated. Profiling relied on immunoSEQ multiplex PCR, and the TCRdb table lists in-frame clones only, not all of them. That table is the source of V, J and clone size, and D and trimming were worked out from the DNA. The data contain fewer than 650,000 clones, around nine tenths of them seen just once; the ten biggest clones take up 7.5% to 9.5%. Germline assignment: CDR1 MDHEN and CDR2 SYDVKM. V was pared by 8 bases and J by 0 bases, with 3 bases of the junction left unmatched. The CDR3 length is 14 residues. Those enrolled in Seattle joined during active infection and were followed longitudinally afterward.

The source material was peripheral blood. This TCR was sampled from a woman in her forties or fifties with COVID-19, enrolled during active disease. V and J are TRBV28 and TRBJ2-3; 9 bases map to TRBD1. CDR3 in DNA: TGTGCCAGCGAGGACAGGGGTAGCACAGATACGCAGTATTTT. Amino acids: CASEDRGSTDTQYF.